The 27 T cell receptor beta chains reported below all come from one sample, sequenced in a study of CD8 T cells in Susac syndrome. Reverse transcription of about 0.45 to 1 ug RNA was performed with random hexamers. TCRdb re-analysed the immunoSEQ multiplex PCR reads in MiXCR, keeping a single row per CDR3 protein. The sample holds approximately 150,000 distinct CDR3 sequences, about 94% seen once. Sequenced: CD4+ T cells from PBMCs. The receptors were gathered from a human donor in good health.

The gene calls are TRBV30 and TRBJ1-5; D unclear. The V end was cut by 2 bases, the J end by 3 bases, with 8 bases between. This CDR3 is 13 amino acids long. Per the germline V gene, CDR1 is GTSNPN and CDR2 is SVGIG (reference sequence). The DNA for the CDR3 is TGTGCCTGGAGTTTCGGGGACAATCAGCCCCAGCATTTT. As protein: CAWSFGDNQPQHF.

This clonotype was detected once. The chain links TRBV18 to TRBJ2-5; no firm D call. V was shortened by 5 bases and J by 2 bases, with 12 bases between the two germline ends. CDR1 is KGHSH and CDR2 is LQKENI in the germline V gene. This CDR3 has 14 amino acids. CDR3 bases: TGTGCCAGCTCAGACGACACCGCTCAAGAGACCCAGTACTTC. Translated: CASSDDTAQETQYF.

This sequence joins TRBV3-1 and TRBJ2-4; the D gene is possibly TRBD1 (5 bases). The CDR3 is made up of 15 amino acids. V gave up 4 bases and J gave up 5 bases, with 15 bases separating them. CDR1 and CDR2 (germline): LGHDT, YNNKEL (reference sequence). The CDR3 coding sequence is TGTGCCAGCAGCCGAGAGACAGCCCCGGAAAACATTCAGTACTTC. This translates into CASSRETAPENIQYF. Supplemented by reference TRBV3-1 and TRBJ2-4, the full variable domain reads DTAVSQTPKYLVTQMGNDKSIKCEQNLGHDTMYWYKQDSKKFLKIMFSYNNKELIINETVPNRFSPKSPDKAHLNLHINSLELGDSAVYFCASSRETAPENIQYFGAGTRLSVL.

The V call is TRBV28, the J call TRBJ1-2, with 9 bases that match TRBD1. V gave up 7 bases and J gave up 5 bases; unmatched junction bases: 5. The CDR3 sequence is 13 residues long. CDR1 and CDR2 (germline): MDHEN, SYDVKM. CDR3 in DNA: TGTGCCAGCACCGGGACAGGGAGGTATGGCTACACCTTC. Its protein product is CASTGTGRYGYTF.

V is TRBV7-2 and J is TRBJ1-2, with TRBD1 matching 7 bases. CDR1 SGHTA and CDR2 FQGNSA come from the germline V gene. The V gene end was trimmed by 1 base and the J gene end by 0 bases; junction bases not matched to a gene: 8. This CDR3 is built from 17 residues. In DNA form, the CDR3 reads TGTGCCAGCAGCTTAGATTATAACAGGGGATCTAACTATGGCTACACCTTC. Protein sequence: CASSLDYNRGSNYGYTF.

This chain links TRBV2 with TRBJ1-4; D remains unclear. The germline V gene has CDR1 SNHLY and CDR2 FYNNEI. V lost 8 bases to trimming and J lost 7 bases, with 14 bases between them. This CDR3 has 13 amino acids. The CDR3 sequence: CASLSLRGEKLFF. For the CDR3, the DNA is TGTGCCAGCTTGTCACTACGGGGTGAAAAACTGTTTTTT.

This clonotype was detected a few times. The V call is TRBV6-5, the J call TRBJ1-4; TRBD1 matches 11 bases. The CDR3 contains 15 residues. Germline V CDR1 and CDR2: MNHEY, SVGAGI. With 6 bases clipped from V and 10 bases from J, the junction kept 10 bases outside the gene matches. The CDR3 nucleotides are TGTGCCAGCAGCTTCCTCGGGACAGGGGGAGGAAAACTGTTTTTT. This sequence encodes CASSFLGTGGGKLFF.

The chain carries TRBV2 and TRBJ1-1; unclear D gene. Germline lookup yields CDR1 SNHLY and CDR2 FYNNEI. Trimming pared 6 bases from V and 3 bases from J, leaving 14 bases between. CDR3 length: 14 amino acids. The CDR3 bases are TGTGCCAGCAGCCGTACGGACGGTTACACTGAAGCTTTCTTT. Protein: CASSRTDGYTEAFF.

The J gene is TRBJ2-7, the V gene TRBV19; 11 nucleotides line up with TRBD2. V gave up 4 bases and J gave up 3 bases; unmatched junction bases: 11. CDR3 size: 17 residues. Germline assignment: CDR1 LNHDA and CDR2 SQIVND (reference sequence). The CDR3 DNA sequence: TGTGCCAGTAGTACCGACGCAGTAGCGGGGGGGCTCTACGAGCAGTACTTC. The encoded protein is CASSTDAVAGGLYEQYF.

The rearrangement joins TRBV6-4 to TRBJ1-6, with D possibly TRBD1 on 5 matching bases. The ends were cut back, 3 bases at V and 8 bases at J, with 5 bases in the middle. The CDR3 has 12 amino acids. Germline V lookup: CDR1 MRHNA, CDR2 SNTAGT. CDR3 in amino acids: CASSEGDSPLHF. DNA of the CDR3: TGTGCCAGCAGTGAGGGGGATTCACCCCTCCACTTT.

This sequence joins TRBV5-6 and TRBJ1-1; weak D call: TRBD1 (5 bases). The V gene's germline CDR1 is SGHDT and CDR2 YYEEEE. V lost 1 base to trimming and J lost 0 bases, with 7 bases between them. The CDR3 consists of 14 residues. CDR3 bases: TGTGCCAGCAGCTTGCGGGGGATGAACACTGAAGCTTTCTTT. It encodes CASSLRGMNTEAFF.

The CDR3 is CASSRTGGRVEPQHF. The CDR3 DNA is TGTGCCAGCAGTCGGACAGGGGGCCGCGTCGAGCCCCAGCATTTT. The chain joins TRBV6-1 to TRBJ1-5, with 11 bases fitting TRBD1. Germline trimming cut 5 bases from V and 8 bases from J; bases unmatched to any gene: 8. Germline-derived CDR1 and CDR2 are MNHNS and SASEGT. The CDR3 consists of 15 residues.

The chain is built from TRBV6-4 and TRBJ1-2, with D possibly matching TRBD1 (5 bases). The CDR3 runs to 15 residues. The V gene's germline CDR1 is MRHNA and CDR2 SNTAGT. V lost 0 bases to trimming and J lost 4 bases, with 12 bases between them. Here the CDR3 DNA reads TGTGCCAGCAGTGACTCTGGCAGGGCTACCTATGGCTACACCTTC. The encoded protein is CASSDSGRATYGYTF.

The V and J genes are TRBV30 and TRBJ1-2; D possibly corresponds to TRBD1 (5 bases). Germline loops: CDR1 GTSNPN, CDR2 SVGIG (reference sequence). The CDR3 is 14 residues long. The V gene lost 0 bases and the J gene lost 2 bases, with 10 bases spanning the gap. In nucleotides, the CDR3 is TGTGCCTGGAGTGTCCGGCAGGGAAACTATGGCTACACCTTC. This translates into CAWSVRQGNYGYTF.

The chain joins TRBV10-3 to TRBJ2-5, with unresolved D. Germline CDR1 reads ENHRY; CDR2 reads SYGVKD. This CDR3 is 12 amino acids long. Trimming removed 0 bases at V and 7 bases at J, with 6 bases between. This CDR3 reads CAISESKGTQYF. CDR3 nucleotides: TGTGCCATCAGTGAGTCGAAAGGGACCCAGTACTTC.

The V call is TRBV20-1, the J call TRBJ2-1, with unresolved D. The CDR3 loop spans 14 amino acids. The ends were cut back, 6 bases at V and 5 bases at J, with 17 bases in the middle. Germline assignment: CDR1 DFQATT and CDR2 SNEGSKA (reference sequence). The CDR3 DNA follows: TGCAGTGCCATCCAAGTTAGTCTCCACAATGAGCAGTTCTTC. Amino acids: CSAIQVSLHNEQFF.

The chain carries TRBV6-2 or TRBV6-3 and TRBJ2-7, with 7 bases aligning to TRBD1. The germline gives CDR1 MNHEY, CDR2 SVGEGT. V was pared by 8 bases and J by 0 bases, with 7 bases of the junction left unmatched. This CDR3 is built from 14 residues. CDR3 in amino acids: CASLDRSSSYEQYF. Here the CDR3 DNA reads TGTGCCAGCCTGGACAGGAGCTCCTCCTACGAGCAGTACTTC.

The chain has TRBV11-2 and TRBJ2-7; 8 nucleotides align to TRBD1. Losses at the gene ends were 5 bases for V and 4 bases for J; bases not matched to a gene: 7. This CDR3 region has 14 residues. CDR1 SGHAT and CDR2 FQNNGV come from the germline V gene. The CDR3 reads CASSLRGTGYEQYF. CDR3 in DNA: TGTGCCAGCAGCCTCAGAGGGACAGGTTACGAGCAGTACTTC.

This clonotype appeared a single time. This chain connects TRBV6-6 to TRBJ1-2; D unresolved. The ends were cut back, 6 bases at V and 8 bases at J, with 19 bases in the middle. Per the germline V gene, CDR1 is MNHNY and CDR2 is SVGAGI (reference sequence). This CDR3 is built from 14 residues. The CDR3 nucleotides read TGTGCCAGCAGGCCCTCCCAGGTTTGGGAAGGCTACACCTTC. Amino acids: CASRPSQVWEGYTF.

CDR3 protein: CASRSGTSGGDEQFF. The CDR3 region has the DNA TGTGCCAGCAGAAGCGGGACTAGCGGGGGCGATGAGCAGTTCTTC. V gene TRBV5-4 combines with J gene TRBJ2-1; 14 nucleotides match TRBD2. V gave up 5 bases and J gave up 8 bases; unmatched junction bases: 6. CDR3 length equals 15 residues. Germline loops: CDR1 SGHNT, CDR2 YYREEE (reference sequence).

V usage is TRBV11-2 and J usage is TRBJ2-3; D remains ambiguous. Germline CDR1 is SGHAT and CDR2 is FQNNGV. This CDR3 region has 14 residues. Trimming took off 0 bases at V and 0 bases at J, with 4 bases between the two ends. The CDR3 protein is CASSLDTSTDTQYF. Here the CDR3 DNA reads TGTGCCAGCAGCTTAGACACTAGCACAGATACGCAGTATTTT.

The rearrangement uses TRBV10-3 and TRBJ1-5, with D possibly matching TRBD1 (6 bases). Germline-derived CDR1 and CDR2 are ENHRY and SYGVKD. Deletions cut 5 bases from V and 6 bases from J, with 11 bases between. There are 13 residues in the CDR3. CDR3 sequence reads: CAISMDSTQPQHF. CDR3 sequence (DNA): TGTGCCATCAGTATGGACAGTACTCAGCCCCAGCATTTT.

The chain recombines TRBV14 with TRBJ2-5, with TRBD2 matching over 9 bases. CDR3 length: 15 amino acids. Trimming cost V 3 bases and J 4 bases; bases outside gene matches: 6. Germline CDR1 reads SGHDN; CDR2 reads FVKESK. CDR3 region: CASSQIGTSRETQYF. As DNA, the CDR3 is TGTGCCAGCAGCCAGATCGGGACTAGCAGAGAGACCCAGTACTTC.

The CDR3 DNA follows: TGTGCCAGCAGTCGAGGAATGGGGTATGGCTACACCTTC. Translated, it gives CASSRGMGYGYTF. The chain recombines TRBV25-1 with TRBJ1-2, with D hard to call. V lost 5 bases, J lost 5 bases, and 12 bases lay in between. The germline V gene encodes CDR1 MGHDK and CDR2 SYGVNS. The CDR3 extends over 13 amino acids.

This chain connects TRBV12-3 or TRBV12-4 to TRBJ1-2; 9 bases match TRBD1. The CDR3 loop spans 15 amino acids. Germline trimming cut 2 bases from V and 12 bases from J; bases unmatched to any gene: 13. CDR3 in amino acids: CASSLFRGRTGENTF. CDR3 nucleotides: TGTGCCAGCAGTTTATTCAGAGGGCGGACAGGGGAAAACACCTTC.

V and J are TRBV7-2 and TRBJ2-5; 7 nucleotides align to TRBD2. Trimming at V came to 5 bases and at J to 5 bases, leaving 8 bases not matched to a gene. Germline CDR1 SGHTA, CDR2 FQGNSA. This CDR3 is 14 amino acids long. The CDR3 sequence: CASSPRGGWETQYF. The CDR3 nucleotides read TGTGCCAGCAGCCCCCGGGGAGGGTGGGAGACCCAGTACTTC.

This chain joins TRBV7-9 and TRBJ2-4; D is undetermined. Germline lookup yields CDR1 SEHNR and CDR2 FQNEAQ (reference sequence). This CDR3 spans 12 amino acids. With 8 bases removed from V and 9 bases from J, the gap between germline ends came to 14 bases. The CDR3 loop reads CASAGSPSIQYF. CDR3 DNA sequence: TGTGCCAGCGCCGGCTCGCCCAGCATTCAGTACTTC.